The rows below give T cell receptor beta chains drawn from one sample of a study of post-analysis software for immune sequencing data. TCRdb independently ran MiXCR on the PCR reads; one entry per CDR3 protein. Here the sample spans fewer than 850,000 distinct CDR3 sequences, roughly 29% being singletons. Material for sequencing was blood. The source is a girl aged 10-17 years with multiple sclerosis. Each CDR3 is given with its conserved first and last residue. A D gene is named only where the DNA matches it firmly. Rows give clone size only sometimes, using once, few, many, or a class for an expanded clone.

V	size	D	J	CDR3	DNA
TRBV27	-	TRBD2	TRBJ2-1	CASGPPGGGNLNEQFF	TGTGCCAGCGGACCTCCCGGGGGGGGAAATTTGAATGAGCAGTTCTTC
TRBV5-1	-	TRBD1	TRBJ1-4	CASSLAGDRGEKLFF	TGCGCCAGCAGCTTGGCCGGGGACAGGGGTGAAAAACTGTTTTTT
TRBV20-1	many	-	TRBJ1-2	CSARDGWEYGYTF	TGCAGTGCTAGAGATGGCTGGGAATATGGCTACACCTTC
TRBV7-9	-	-	TRBJ1-1	CASSTNRDGDAFF	TGTGCCAGCAGCACCAACAGGGATGGGGACGCTTTCTTT
TRBV5-1	few	-	TRBJ2-1	CASRRDDLSYNEQFF	TGCGCCAGCAGGCGGGACGACCTCTCCTACAATGAGCAGTTCTTC
TRBV29-1	-	TRBD2	TRBJ2-3	CCGGSTATSTDTQYF	TGCTGCGGGGGATCGACAGCAACTAGCACAGATACGCAGTATTTT
TRBV7-2	few	TRBD2	TRBJ2-3	CASSFRTSGDTQYF	TGTGCCAGCAGCTTCAGGACTAGCGGGGATACGCAGTATTTT
TRBV2	few	-	TRBJ2-3	CASIFGDTQYF	TGTGCCAGCATTTTTGGAGATACGCAGTATTTT
TRBV6-2/TRBV6-3	-	-	TRBJ2-7	CASGVGRAYEQYF	TGTGCCAGCGGGGTAGGTCGCGCCTACGAGCAGTACTTC
TRBV20-1	few	TRBD1	TRBJ2-1	CNTGGGEQFF	TGCAACACAGGGGGCGGTGAGCAGTTCTTC
TRBV14	-	-	TRBJ1-1	CASSPHSGSPEAFF	TGTGCCAGCAGCCCGCATAGTGGGTCCCCTGAAGCTTTCTTT
TRBV7-2	-	-	TRBJ1-5	CASSLAIGGPNQPQHF	TGTGCCAGCAGCTTAGCTATCGGGGGCCCTAATCAGCCCCAGCATTTT
TRBV20-1	-	-	TRBJ2-1	CSASGGRTSDEQFF	TGCAGTGCGTCTGGAGGTAGAACGAGCGATGAGCAGTTCTTC
TRBV29-1	-	-	TRBJ2-1	CTAAEGGYNEQFF	TGCACCGCGGCTGAGGGCGGTTACAATGAGCAGTTCTTC
TRBV5-5	many	TRBD2	TRBJ2-5	CASSDPSGRGETQYF	TGTGCCAGCAGCGATCCTAGCGGGAGGGGGGAGACCCAGTACTTC
TRBV11-2	-	TRBD2	TRBJ2-7	CASSTWVAGAYKQYF	TGTGCCAGCAGCACCTGGGTAGCGGGAGCCTACAAGCAGTACTTC
TRBV6-2/TRBV6-3	-	-	TRBJ2-7	CASNRRGLYEQYF	TGTGCCAGCAACCGCCGGGGTTTGTACGAGCAGTACTTC
TRBV24-1	few	TRBD2	TRBJ2-1	CATSDSRAASGAYNEQFF	TGTGCCACCAGTGATTCTAGGGCGGCTAGCGGGGCGTACAATGAGCAGTTCTTC
TRBV10-3	-	TRBD1	TRBJ1-5	CATQDRDLFVQHF	TGTGCCACTCAAGACAGGGACCTCTTCGTCCAGCATTTT
TRBV29-1	-	TRBD2	TRBJ2-3	CSVRGGAYSTDMQYF	TGCAGCGTTCGGGGAGGGGCGTATAGCACAGATATGCAGTATTTT
TRBV5-1	few	TRBD1	TRBJ1-2	CASSFGRGGPGDGYTF	TGCGCCAGCAGCTTCGGCCGAGGGGGCCCTGGAGATGGCTACACCTTC
TRBV15	-	TRBD1	TRBJ2-3	CATSRVGGRTDTQYF	TGTGCCACCAGCAGAGTAGGGGGCAGGACAGATACGCAGTATTTT
TRBV5-1	-	-	TRBJ1-6	CASSRGADYNSPLHF	TGCGCCAGCAGCCGGGGGGCCGACTATAATTCACCCCTCCACTTT
TRBV7-9	-	-	TRBJ2-7	CASSLGPGSTYEQYF	TGTGCCAGCAGCTTGGGCCCGGGCAGCACCTACGAGCAGTACTTC
TRBV20-1	few	-	TRBJ1-4	CSAGALIATNEKLFF	TGCAGTGCTGGGGCCCTTATTGCGACTAATGAAAAACTGTTTTTT
TRBV7-9	-	TRBD1	TRBJ2-5	CASSPGSTGGETQYF	TGTGCCAGCAGCCCGGGGTCGACAGGGGGGGAGACCCAGTACTTC
TRBV20-1	few	TRBD2	TRBJ2-1	CSASESGGYNEQFF	TGCAGTGCTAGCGAGTCGGGGGGCTACAATGAGCAGTTCTTC
TRBV10-3	few	TRBD2	TRBJ2-7	CAISASRTGGLGEQYF	TGTGCCATCAGCGCATCGCGAACGGGAGGGCTTGGCGAGCAGTACTTC
TRBV24-1	-	-	TRBJ2-5	CATSDQTGRRGETQYF	TGTGCCACCAGTGACCAGACAGGGAGGAGGGGAGAGACCCAGTACTTC
TRBV20-1	-	TRBD2	TRBJ2-1	CSARGGLARAGEQFF	TGCAGTGCTAGAGGCGGACTAGCGCGAGCAGGGGAGCAGTTCTTC
TRBV6-5	many	-	TRBJ2-1	CASRPLVQRSWAQFF	TGTGCCAGCAGGCCCTTAGTTCAGAGGTCTTGGGCTCAGTTCTTC
TRBV7-9	few	-	TRBJ2-3	CASSLSRQGGFTDTQYF	TGTGCCAGCAGCTTATCCCGACAGGGAGGCTTCACAGATACGCAGTATTTT
TRBV29-1	few	-	TRBJ1-1	CSVGKGLNTEAFF	TGCAGCGTTGGGAAGGGCTTGAACACTGAAGCTTTCTTT
TRBV29-1	-	TRBD1	TRBJ1-1	CSVEGRTGNTEAFF	TGCAGCGTCGAAGGGAGGACAGGGAACACTGAAGCTTTCTTT
TRBV27	-	TRBD2	TRBJ2-1	CASSSPYQALAGERNEQFF	TGTGCCAGCAGTTCACCGTATCAAGCCCTAGCGGGAGAGAGGAATGAGCAGTTCTTC
TRBV20-1	once	-	TRBJ2-3	CSARDPDSETHVPVYNTDTQYF	TGCAGTGCTAGAGATCCGGATAGCGAGACCCACGTACCGGTCTACAACACAGATACGCAGTATTTT
TRBV6-1	many	TRBD2	TRBJ2-1	CASSEVPSGGDEQFF	TGTGCCAGCAGTGAAGTGCCTAGCGGGGGGGACGAGCAGTTCTTC
TRBV7-9	few	TRBD1	TRBJ2-5	CASSLRTGLAETQYF	TGTGCCAGCAGCTTAAGGACAGGGTTGGCGGAGACCCAGTACTTC
TRBV6-1	-	-	TRBJ1-2	CASSEHRRAGGYTF	TGTGCCAGCAGTGAACACCGCAGGGCTGGCGGTTACACCTTC
TRBV4-2	-	TRBD1	TRBJ2-5	CASSQQQGALGETQYF	TGTGCCAGCAGCCAGCAACAGGGGGCGCTGGGTGAGACCCAGTACTTC
TRBV7-2	-	-	TRBJ1-4	CASGPFGKLFF	TGTGCCAGCGGACCCTTTGGGAAACTGTTTTTT
TRBV5-1	-	-	TRBJ2-3	CASSLIGPTDTQYF	TGCGCCAGCAGCTTGATAGGGCCCACAGATACGCAGTATTTT
TRBV5-8	few	TRBD1	TRBJ2-5	CASSHRGVTGSNEQYF	TGTGCCAGCAGCCACAGGGGAGTGACGGGAAGCAATGAGCAGTACTTC
TRBV28	few	-	TRBJ2-7	CASSSPQEAADYEQYF	TGTGCCAGCAGTTCCCCCCAGGAAGCGGCGGACTACGAGCAGTACTTC
TRBV29-1	-	-	TRBJ1-1	CSAEGSNTEAFF	TGCAGCGCCGAGGGGAGTAACACTGAAGCTTTCTTT
TRBV7-8	-	-	TRBJ2-5	CASSPRQKGTREQETQYF	TGTGCCAGCAGCCCCCGCCAGAAAGGGACACGGGAACAAGAGACCCAGTACTTC
TRBV7-9	-	-	TRBJ2-1	CASSYRSGYYNEQFF	TGTGCCAGCAGCTACCGTAGCGGCTACTACAATGAGCAGTTCTTC